This TCR beta chain was found in a study of T cells after yellow fever vaccination. Overall study findings and caveats: The CD4 and CD8 compartments had a small share of their clonotypes in common.

This clonotype occurred many times. A universal primer site and UMIs were added as TCR cDNA was made by 5'RACE template switching. Each CDR3 protein is one row after TCRdb ran MiXCR on the 5' RACE reads. The sample includes approximately 13,000 distinct CDR3 sequences, more than 4.5% of them seen just once. This CDR3 is built from 12 residues. The V gene lost 3 bases and the J gene lost 2 bases, with 3 bases spanning the gap. Germline loops: CDR1 KGHSH, CDR2 LQKENI. This sequence was found in a man aged 25 to 40 who received the YFV17D yellow fever vaccine. The chain carries TRBV18 and TRBJ2-3; D gene ambiguous. The starting material was PBMCs, either bulk or a sorted T-cell subset (CD4+, CD8+, memory, or dextramer-sorted; not recorded which), obtained 45 days after the yellow fever booster vaccination. The CDR3: CASSPSTDTQYF. CDR3 coding DNA: TGTGCCAGCTCACCGTCCACAGATACGCAGTATTTT. The full variable domain, completed using reference TRBV18 and TRBJ2-3, is NAGVMQNPRHLVRRRGQEARLRCSPMKGHSHVYWYRQLPEEGLKFMVYLQKENIIDESGMPKERFSAEFPKEGPSILRIQQVVRGDSAAYFCASSPSTDTQYFGPGTRLTVL.